These 25 T cell receptor beta chains were sequenced from one sample in a study of blood T cell repertoires in COVID-19. The assay was immunoSEQ multiplex PCR, and TCRdb's table has in-frame clones only and misses some. The table records some 230,000 clones, approximately 80% of them present only once. Material for sequencing was PBMCs or T cells enriched from blood (not recorded which). The receptor set was obtained from a man aged 40-50 years who had recovered from COVID-19.

V and J are TRBV2 and TRBJ1-6; tentatively, D is TRBD1 (6 bases). The CDR3 contains 16 residues. V lost 6 bases and J lost 2, with 14 bases in between. Germline V CDR1 and CDR2: SNHLY, FYNNEI. The CDR3 bases are TGTGCCAGCAGCCACAGGGTAGGGGCCTATAATTCACCCCTCCACTTT. Its protein is CASSHRVGAYNSPLHF.

CDR3 in DNA: TGTGCCAGCAGCCCCCGCCGACTAGCGGGGGGCACAGATACGCAGTATTTT. This gives the protein CASSPRRLAGGTDTQYF. This rearrangement joins TRBV7-8 to TRBJ2-3; 12 positions match TRBD2. The germline gives CDR1 SGHVS, CDR2 FQNEAQ. The CDR3 spans 17 residues. V was clipped by 5 bases and J by 1 base; unmatched bases: 7.

This rearrangement joins TRBV20-1 to TRBJ1-1, with D hard to call. CDR1 and CDR2 (germline): DFQATT, SNEGSKA (reference sequence). The CDR3 runs 11 residues. V lost 8 bases to trimming and J lost 5 bases, with 12 bases between them. The CDR3 loop is CSTERETEAFF. Here the CDR3 DNA reads TGCAGTACGGAGAGGGAAACTGAAGCTTTCTTT.

V is TRBV7-7 and J is TRBJ1-3; 7 bases line up with TRBD1. The CDR3 is 13 residues long. V was clipped by 1 base and J by 8 bases; unmatched bases: 2. The germline gives CDR1 SSHAT, CDR2 FNYEAQ (reference sequence). CDR3 bases: TGTGCCAGCAGCTTAGACAGGGGCGACACCATATATTTT. Translation: CASSLDRGDTIYF.

The V call is TRBV29-1, the J call TRBJ1-1, with D perhaps matching TRBD1 (5 bases). Germline V CDR1 and CDR2: SQVTM, ANQGSEA. The V end lost 3 bases, the J end lost 5 bases, and 13 bases lay between the germline ends. The CDR3 extends over 13 amino acids. This CDR3 reads CSVDRQHGTEAFF. CDR3 nucleotides: TGCAGCGTTGACAGACAGCACGGGACTGAAGCTTTCTTT.

The CDR3 sequence is CASSLPPSGGFEQYF. The DNA for the CDR3 is TGTGCCAGCAGTTTACCCCCTAGCGGGGGGTTCGAGCAGTACTTC. The chain couples TRBV28 to TRBJ2-7; 11 bases line up with TRBD2. The CDR3 totals 15 residues. Per the germline V gene, CDR1 is MDHEN and CDR2 is SYDVKM. J gave up 6 bases and V 2 bases, and 6 bases lay outside the gene matches.

This clone has more than one count but fewer than ten. The CDR3 protein is CASSLTSAGASALHF. CDR3 DNA: TGTGCCAGCAGCTTAACGTCGGCAGGCGCGTCAGCCCTCCACTTT. J is TRBJ1-6 and V is TRBV7-3; D ambiguous. The length of the CDR3 is 15 residues. CDR1 is SGHTA and CDR2 is FQGTGA in the germline V gene. Trimming took 0 bases from V and 14 from J, leaving 17 bases between them.

The chain joins TRBV28 to TRBJ2-5, with 8 nucleotides matching TRBD2. The trim removed 6 bases at V and 5 bases at J, leaving 11 bases unmatched. The germline V gene encodes CDR1 MDHEN and CDR2 SYDVKM. The CDR3 spans 15 residues. The CDR3 region is CASSPVGTSVETQYF. DNA for the CDR3: TGTGCCAGCAGCCCTGTAGGGACTAGTGTGGAGACCCAGTACTTC.

A remark on this clone: The sample has other DNA sequences that encode this CDR3 too. The chain couples TRBV7-9 to TRBJ1-2; D remains unclear. V shed 5 bases and J shed 8 bases, with 18 bases lying between them. Germline V gene data show CDR1 as SEHNR and CDR2 as FQNEAQ (reference sequence). The CDR3 length is 14 residues. The CDR3 DNA reads TGTGCCAGCAGCCCCCGGCGAGGGTTGGGGGGCTACACCTTC. Translation: CASSPRRGLGGYTF.

The chain employs TRBV11-2 and TRBJ2-2; TRBD2 matches at 11 bases. The germline V gene has CDR1 SGHAT and CDR2 FQNNGV. V lost 7 bases to trimming and J lost 8 bases; unmatched junction nucleotides: 18. CDR3 length: 18 amino acids. CDR3 sequence: CASTRLRPGLAERGELFF. In nucleotides, the CDR3 is TGTGCCAGCACCAGACTTCGGCCGGGACTAGCGGAGAGGGGGGAGCTGTTTTTT.

The chain employs TRBV3-1 (or the pseudogene TRBV3-2) and TRBJ1-1, with a possible D match to TRBD1 (6 bases). Per germline, CDR1 LGHDT and CDR2 YNNKEL (reference sequence). Between the trimmed V and J ends, which lost 1 base and 5 bases, there was a span of 11 bases. There are 14 residues in the CDR3. The CDR3: CASSQGAGATEAFF. CDR3 in DNA: TGTGCCAGCAGCCAAGGTGCAGGGGCGACTGAAGCTTTCTTT.

This clone came up once. The rearrangement uses TRBV19 and TRBJ1-4; the D gene is possibly TRBD1 (6 bases). Germline V gene data show CDR1 as LNHDA and CDR2 as SQIVND (reference sequence). This CDR3 is built from 14 residues. V was cut by 3 bases and J by 10 bases, with 15 bases left in between. The chain's CDR3 is CASSITGSVVKLFF. DNA of the CDR3: TGTGCCAGTAGTATTACAGGGTCCGTGGTAAAACTGTTTTTT. Complete variable domain (other parts from reference TRBV19 and TRBJ1-4): DGGITQSPKYLFRKEGQNVTLSCEQNLNHDAMYWYRQDPGQGLRLIYYSQIVNDFQKGDIAEGYSVSREKKESFPLTVTSAQKNPTAFYLCASSITGSVVKLFFGSGTQLSVL.

The chain employs TRBV5-5 and TRBJ2-1; D gene uncertain. V lost 3 bases and J lost 4, with 14 bases in between. CDR3 length: 15 residues. CDR1 SGHKS and CDR2 YYEKEE come from the germline V gene (reference sequence). The CDR3 sequence is CASSSSAQNYNEQFF. CDR3 coding DNA: TGTGCCAGCAGCTCCTCGGCACAGAATTACAATGAGCAGTTCTTC.

This rearrangement joins TRBV20-1 to TRBJ1-4; 7 positions agree with TRBD1. Germline V gene data show CDR1 as DFQATT and CDR2 as SNEGSKA (reference sequence). CDR3 length equals 14 residues. V shed 3 bases, J shed 3 bases, and the junction held 4 bases outside the gene matches. CDR3 nucleotide sequence: TGCAGTGCTAGTGAAGGACAGGCTAATGAAAAACTGTTTTTT. This codes for CSASEGQANEKLFF.

The chain has TRBV11-1 and TRBJ2-4, with D maybe TRBD2 (6 bases). The V gene lost 7 bases and the J gene lost 9 bases, with 16 bases spanning the gap. This CDR3 comprises 13 residues. Germline V gives CDR1 SGHAT, CDR2 FQDESV (reference sequence). This chain's CDR3 is CASTPVGGGIQYF. The CDR3 DNA sequence: TGTGCCAGCACCCCCGTGGGGGGTGGCATTCAGTACTTC.

On this clone itself: The sample has other DNA sequences that encode this CDR3 too. The V and J genes are TRBV7-3 and TRBJ2-1; no clear D gene. V lost 0 bases to trimming and J lost 0 bases, with 3 bases between them. CDR1 is SGHTA, CDR2 FQGTGA, per germline. The CDR3 sequence is 14 residues long. The CDR3 DNA sequence: TGTGCCAGCAGCTTAACGAGCTCCTACAATGAGCAGTTCTTC. Amino acid sequence: CASSLTSSYNEQFF.

The chain has TRBV5-8 and TRBJ1-2, with 8 bases that match TRBD1. Germline V gene lookup returns CDR1 SGHTS and CDR2 YDEGEE. Trimming at V came to 3 bases and at J to 8 bases, leaving 6 bases not matched to a gene. The CDR3 extends over 13 amino acids. This chain's CDR3 is CASSSDRDLGYTF. The DNA for the CDR3 is TGTGCCAGCAGCTCGGACAGGGACCTGGGCTACACCTTC.

The chain employs TRBV19 and TRBJ1-5, with D maybe TRBD1 (6 bases). V gave up 7 bases and J gave up 0 bases, with 13 bases separating them. Germline-derived CDR1 and CDR2 are LNHDA and SQIVND (reference sequence). The CDR3 is made up of 15 amino acids. The CDR3 region is CASMKGQISNQPQHF. The CDR3 coding sequence is TGTGCCAGTATGAAGGGACAAATTAGCAATCAGCCCCAGCATTTT.

DNA of the CDR3: TGTGCCAGCAGTTATGACAGAACTAACTATGGCTACACCTTC. Encoded protein: CASSYDRTNYGYTF. V is TRBV2 and J is TRBJ1-2, with D possibly matching TRBD1 (5 bases). Germline V gives CDR1 SNHLY, CDR2 FYNNEI. V gave up 5 bases and J gave up 0 bases, with 10 bases separating them. The CDR3 extends over 14 amino acids.

V is TRBV9 and J is TRBJ2-5; D not resolved. V shed 4 bases and J shed 0 bases, with 7 bases lying between them. CDR1 SGDLS and CDR2 YYNGEE come from the germline V gene. CDR3 length equals 13 residues. The CDR3 loop reads CASSTTNQETQYF. As DNA, the CDR3 is TGTGCCAGCAGCACGACAAACCAAGAGACCCAGTACTTC.

The CDR3 nucleotides read TGTGCCAGCAGTGTAGACAGTTACAATGAGCAGTTCTTC. Translated, it gives CASSVDSYNEQFF. The chain couples TRBV25-1 to TRBJ2-1; TRBD1 is a possible D gene (5 bases). CDR1 is MGHDK and CDR2 is SYGVNS in the germline V gene. V dropped 4 bases and J dropped 4 bases, with 8 bases sitting between them. This CDR3 comprises 13 residues.

The chain is built from TRBV30 and TRBJ1-2; TRBD1 matches 9 bases. CDR1 is GTSNPN and CDR2 is SVGIG in the germline V gene (reference sequence). J lost 5 bases, V lost 5 bases, and 9 bases had no gene match. The CDR3 has 14 residues. CDR3 nucleotide sequence: TGTGCCTGGTATCCCCCTGACAGGGGGTATGGCTACACCTTC. It yields the protein CAWYPPDRGYGYTF.

This chain joins TRBV28 and TRBJ2-7; 9 bases are a match to TRBD2. The CDR3 runs 13 residues. The V segment lost 10 bases and the J segment 6 bases; nucleotides outside the gene matches: 10. From germline, CDR1 is MDHEN and CDR2 SYDVKM. CDR3: CATAGREGTEQYF. Written as DNA, the CDR3 is TGTGCCACCGCGGGGCGGGAGGGTACCGAGCAGTACTTC.

This sequence joins TRBV5-4 and TRBJ2-1; TRBD2 aligns across 7 bases. J was trimmed by 9 bases and V by 5 bases; bases with no gene match: 14. This CDR3 has 15 amino acids. From germline, CDR1 is SGHNT and CDR2 YYREEE (reference sequence). The chain's CDR3 is CASSYYWRERAEQFF. The CDR3 region has the DNA TGTGCCAGCAGTTATTATTGGCGGGAGAGGGCTGAGCAGTTCTTC.

The rearrangement links TRBV20-1 to TRBJ2-1; tentatively, D is TRBD2 (6 bases). The germline CDR1 and CDR2 sequences are DFQATT and SNEGSKA (reference sequence). The CDR3 is 16 residues long. V was trimmed by 3 bases and J by 2 bases, leaving 17 bases between them. The CDR3 region is CSASILGGEPYNEQFF. CDR3 sequence (DNA): TGCAGTGCTAGTATCTTGGGGGGAGAACCCTACAATGAGCAGTTCTTC.